These T cell receptor beta chains were read from a single sample in a study of cytomegalovirus exposure and HLA in healthy donors. Method: immunoSEQ multiplex PCR; TCRdb's copy keeps in-frame clones and lacks some. The sample records tens of thousands of clones, around 77% being singletons. Sequenced sample: PBMCs. The receptors shown here come from a man in his forties or fifties in good health and CMV-seronegative. Each CDR3 is given with its conserved first and last residue. Fields, in order: D gene, clone size, J gene, V gene, CDR3 DNA, CDR3 protein. The D gene is left open where the match is weak. Size is stated for part of the rows, as once, few or many counts, or as a class when the clone is expanded.

D gene: TRBD1
clone size: NA
J gene: TRBJ1-3
V gene: TRBV7-9
CDR3 DNA: TGTGCCAGCAGCCTGACAGGGGGCTCTGGAAACACCATATATTTT
CDR3 protein: CASSLTGGSGNTIYF

D gene: NA
clone size: NA
J gene: TRBJ2-5
V gene: TRBV7-2
CDR3 DNA: TGTGCCAGCAGCTACAGGGTTTGGGAGACCCAGTACTTC
CDR3 protein: CASSYRVWETQYF

D gene: NA
clone size: NA
J gene: TRBJ1-1
V gene: TRBV30
CDR3 DNA: TGTGCCTGGAGTCGCGGACACAAACCTGAAGCTTTCTTT
CDR3 protein: CAWSRGHKPEAFF

D gene: NA
clone size: once
J gene: TRBJ1-1
V gene: TRBV10-3
CDR3 DNA: TGTGCCATCAGTGAGTTAGGAGCGAACACTGAAGCTTTCTTT
CDR3 protein: CAISELGANTEAFF

D gene: NA
clone size: NA
J gene: TRBJ2-3
V gene: TRBV5-6
CDR3 DNA: TGTGCCAGCAGCTCCGCAGGCACAGATACGCAGTATTTT
CDR3 protein: CASSSAGTDTQYF

D gene: TRBD2
clone size: NA
J gene: TRBJ2-7
V gene: TRBV30
CDR3 DNA: TGTGCCTGGAGTAGCGGGGGGGCGAGAGAGCAGTACTTC
CDR3 protein: CAWSSGGAREQYF

D gene: TRBD1
clone size: NA
J gene: TRBJ1-2
V gene: TRBV19
CDR3 DNA: TGTGCCAGTAGGATAACAGGGGGCGGCTACACCTTC
CDR3 protein: CASRITGGGYTF

D gene: NA
clone size: NA
J gene: TRBJ1-1
V gene: TRBV7-7
CDR3 DNA: TGTGCTAGCAGCTCGGACAGGAACACTGAAGCTTTCTTT
CDR3 protein: CASSSDRNTEAFF

D gene: NA
clone size: few
J gene: TRBJ1-5
V gene: TRBV2
CDR3 DNA: TGTGCCAGCAGTGGGTCAGGAAGCAATCAGCCCCAGCATTTT
CDR3 protein: CASSGSGSNQPQHF

D gene: NA
clone size: NA
J gene: TRBJ1-5
V gene: TRBV6-1
CDR3 DNA: TGTGCCAGCAGTGAATTTGGCTTCAATAGCAATCAGCCCCAGCATTTT
CDR3 protein: CASSEFGFNSNQPQHF

D gene: TRBD1
clone size: NA
J gene: TRBJ2-3
V gene: TRBV6-1
CDR3 DNA: TGTGCCAGCAGTAGGACAGGGGGCGCAGATACGCAGTATTTT
CDR3 protein: CASSRTGGADTQYF

D gene: NA
clone size: NA
J gene: TRBJ1-3
V gene: TRBV7-9
CDR3 DNA: TGTGCCAGCAGCCTGACAGGCCCTAACACCATATATTTT
CDR3 protein: CASSLTGPNTIYF

D gene: TRBD2
clone size: NA
J gene: TRBJ2-7
V gene: TRBV7-9
CDR3 DNA: TGTGCCAGCAGCTCTGTCTCTAGCGGGGGTTTGAACGAGCAGTACTTC
CDR3 protein: CASSSVSSGGLNEQYF

D gene: NA
clone size: NA
J gene: TRBJ2-1
V gene: TRBV25-1
CDR3 DNA: TGTGCCAGCAGTGCCAGTGTAGGACTGAGCTCCTACAATGAGCAGTTCTTC
CDR3 protein: CASSASVGLSSYNEQFF

D gene: TRBD1
clone size: NA
J gene: TRBJ1-2
V gene: TRBV19
CDR3 DNA: TGTGCCACCAAAATGGACAGGGTGGGGTATGGCTACACCTTC
CDR3 protein: CATKMDRVGYGYTF

D gene: NA
clone size: NA
J gene: TRBJ2-2
V gene: TRBV7-6
CDR3 DNA: TGTGCCAGCAGCTTGACAGCCTTCACCGGGGAGCTGTTTTTT
CDR3 protein: CASSLTAFTGELFF

D gene: NA
clone size: NA
J gene: TRBJ2-7
V gene: TRBV19
CDR3 DNA: TGTGCCAGTAGTATAAGGGCAGGGGCCGCATCCGAGCAGTACTTC
CDR3 protein: CASSIRAGAASEQYF

D gene: TRBD1
clone size: NA
J gene: TRBJ1-5
V gene: TRBV15
CDR3 DNA: TGTGCCACCAGCGCACCGGGACAGGGGTCACAGCCCCAGCATTTT
CDR3 protein: CATSAPGQGSQPQHF

D gene: TRBD1
clone size: NA
J gene: TRBJ1-1
V gene: TRBV5-6
CDR3 DNA: TGTGCCAGCAGCTTGGTCGACAGGGGGATGACTGAAGCTTTCTTT
CDR3 protein: CASSLVDRGMTEAFF